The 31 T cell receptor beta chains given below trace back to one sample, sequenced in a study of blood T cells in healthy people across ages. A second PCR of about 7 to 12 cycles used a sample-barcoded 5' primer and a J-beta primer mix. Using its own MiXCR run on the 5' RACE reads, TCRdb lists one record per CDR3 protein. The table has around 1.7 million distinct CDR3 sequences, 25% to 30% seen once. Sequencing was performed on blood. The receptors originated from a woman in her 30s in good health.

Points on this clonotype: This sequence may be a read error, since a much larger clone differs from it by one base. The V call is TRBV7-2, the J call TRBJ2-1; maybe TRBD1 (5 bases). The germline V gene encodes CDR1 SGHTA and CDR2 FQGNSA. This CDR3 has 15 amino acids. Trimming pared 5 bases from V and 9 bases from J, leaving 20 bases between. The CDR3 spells CASSRPLRENSEQFF. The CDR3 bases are TGTGCCAGCAGCCGCCCCCTCAGGGAAAACAGTGAGCAGTTCTTC.

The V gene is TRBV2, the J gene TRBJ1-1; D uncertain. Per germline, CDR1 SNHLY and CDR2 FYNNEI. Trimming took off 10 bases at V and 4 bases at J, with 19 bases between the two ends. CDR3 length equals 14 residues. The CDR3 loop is CATNQRLGGTEAFF. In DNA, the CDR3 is TGTGCCACCAATCAAAGGTTGGGCGGCACTGAAGCTTTCTTT.

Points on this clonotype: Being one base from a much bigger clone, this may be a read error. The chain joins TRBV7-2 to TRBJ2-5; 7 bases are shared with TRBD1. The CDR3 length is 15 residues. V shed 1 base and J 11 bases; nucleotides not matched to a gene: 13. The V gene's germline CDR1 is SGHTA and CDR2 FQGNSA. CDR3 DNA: TGTGCCAGCAGCTTAGGGCAGGGGGTAGCAAATGAGCAGTACTTC. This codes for CASSLGQGVANEQYF.

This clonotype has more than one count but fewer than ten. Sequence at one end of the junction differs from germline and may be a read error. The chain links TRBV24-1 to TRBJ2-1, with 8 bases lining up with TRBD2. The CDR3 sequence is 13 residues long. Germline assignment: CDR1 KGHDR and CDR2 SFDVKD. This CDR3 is CAASIAGNNEQFF. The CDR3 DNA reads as TGTGCCGCCAGTATAGCGGGAAACAATGAGCAGTTCTTC.

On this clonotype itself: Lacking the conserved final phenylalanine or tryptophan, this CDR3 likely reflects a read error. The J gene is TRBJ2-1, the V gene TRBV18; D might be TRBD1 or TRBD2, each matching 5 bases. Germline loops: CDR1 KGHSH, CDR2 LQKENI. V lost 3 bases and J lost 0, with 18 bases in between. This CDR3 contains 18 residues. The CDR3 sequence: CASSPAGTVHDSYNEQFC. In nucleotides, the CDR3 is TGTGCCAGCTCACCGGCTGGGACCGTACATGACTCCTACAATGAGCAGTTCTGC.

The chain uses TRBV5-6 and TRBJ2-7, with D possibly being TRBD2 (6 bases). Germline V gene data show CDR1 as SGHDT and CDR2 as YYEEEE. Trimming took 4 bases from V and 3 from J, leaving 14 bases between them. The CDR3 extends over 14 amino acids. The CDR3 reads CASSLGLSLYEQYF. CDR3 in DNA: TGTGCCAGCAGCCTCGGACTATCCCTCTACGAGCAGTACTTC. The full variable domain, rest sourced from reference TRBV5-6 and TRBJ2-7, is DAGVTQSPTHLIKTRGQQVTLRCSPKSGHDTVSWYQQALGQGPQFIFQYYEEEERQRGNFPDRFSGHQFPNYSSELNVNALLLGDSALYLCASSLGLSLYEQYFGPGTRLTVT.

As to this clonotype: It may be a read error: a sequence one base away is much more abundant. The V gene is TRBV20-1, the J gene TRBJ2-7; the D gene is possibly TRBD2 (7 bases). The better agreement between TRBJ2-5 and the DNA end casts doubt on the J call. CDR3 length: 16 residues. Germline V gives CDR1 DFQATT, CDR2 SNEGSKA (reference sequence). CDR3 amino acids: CSARDPGRGQGETQYF. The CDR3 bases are TGCAGTGCTAGAGATCCTGGGCGGGGGCAAGGGGAGACCCAGTACTTC.

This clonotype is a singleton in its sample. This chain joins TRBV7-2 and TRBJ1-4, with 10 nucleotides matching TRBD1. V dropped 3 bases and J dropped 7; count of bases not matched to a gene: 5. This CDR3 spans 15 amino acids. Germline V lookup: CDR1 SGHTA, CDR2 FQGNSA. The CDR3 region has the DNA TGTGCCAGCAGCTTTACCGGGACAGGGGTTGAAAAACTGTTTTTT. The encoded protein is CASSFTGTGVEKLFF.

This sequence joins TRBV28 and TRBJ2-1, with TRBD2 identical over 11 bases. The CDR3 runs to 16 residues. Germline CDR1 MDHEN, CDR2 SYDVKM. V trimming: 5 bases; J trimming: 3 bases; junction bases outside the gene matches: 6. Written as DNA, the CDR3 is TGTGCCAGCAGTCCTGCACTAGCGGGAGTCTACAATGAGCAGTTCTTC. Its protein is CASSPALAGVYNEQFF.

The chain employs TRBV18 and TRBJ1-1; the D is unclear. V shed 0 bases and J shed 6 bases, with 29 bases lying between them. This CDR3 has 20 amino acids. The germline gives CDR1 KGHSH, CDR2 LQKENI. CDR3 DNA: TGTGCCAGCTCACCACCGATGTATGTCCGTGAGGGATTCCTTTCAGCTGAAGCTTTCTTT. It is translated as CASSPPMYVREGFLSAEAFF. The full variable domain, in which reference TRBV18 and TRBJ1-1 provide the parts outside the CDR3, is NAGVMQNPRHLVRRRGQEARLRCSPMKGHSHVYWYRQLPEEGLKFMVYLQKENIIDESGMPKERFSAEFPKEGPSILRIQQVVRGDSAAYFCASSPPMYVREGFLSAEAFFGQGTRLTVV.

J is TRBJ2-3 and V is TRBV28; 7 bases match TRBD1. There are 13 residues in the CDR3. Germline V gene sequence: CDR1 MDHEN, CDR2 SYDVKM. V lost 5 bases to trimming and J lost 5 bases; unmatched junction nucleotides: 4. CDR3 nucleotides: TGTGCCAGCAGTCAGACAGGGAGAGATACGCAGTATTTT. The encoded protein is CASSQTGRDTQYF.

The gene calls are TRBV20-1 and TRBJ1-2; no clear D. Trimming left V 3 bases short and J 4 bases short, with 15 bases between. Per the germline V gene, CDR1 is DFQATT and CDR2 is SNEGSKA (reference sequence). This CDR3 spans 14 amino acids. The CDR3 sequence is CSASNRLLAYGYTF. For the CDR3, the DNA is TGCAGTGCTAGCAACAGACTTTTGGCCTATGGCTACACCTTC.

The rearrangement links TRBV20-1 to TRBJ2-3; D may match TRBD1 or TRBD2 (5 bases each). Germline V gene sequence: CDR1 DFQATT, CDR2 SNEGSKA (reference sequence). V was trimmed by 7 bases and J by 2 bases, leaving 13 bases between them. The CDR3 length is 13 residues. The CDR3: CSVGTLLTDTQYF. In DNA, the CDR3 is TGCAGTGTTGGGACCTTACTCACAGATACGCAGTATTTT.

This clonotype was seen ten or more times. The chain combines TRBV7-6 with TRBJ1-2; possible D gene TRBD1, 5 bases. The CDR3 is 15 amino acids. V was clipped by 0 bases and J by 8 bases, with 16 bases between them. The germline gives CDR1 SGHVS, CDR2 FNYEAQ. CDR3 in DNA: TGTGCCAGCAGCTTAGCGAAGGGGTTGAGCTCCGGCTACACCTTC. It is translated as CASSLAKGLSSGYTF.

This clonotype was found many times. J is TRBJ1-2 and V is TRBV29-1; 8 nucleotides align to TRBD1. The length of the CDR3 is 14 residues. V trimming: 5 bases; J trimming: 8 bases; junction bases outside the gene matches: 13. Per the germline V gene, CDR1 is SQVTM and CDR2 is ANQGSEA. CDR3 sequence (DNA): TGCAGCGTTCATCGCCCGGACAGGGTGAGAGGCTACACCTTC. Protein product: CSVHRPDRVRGYTF.

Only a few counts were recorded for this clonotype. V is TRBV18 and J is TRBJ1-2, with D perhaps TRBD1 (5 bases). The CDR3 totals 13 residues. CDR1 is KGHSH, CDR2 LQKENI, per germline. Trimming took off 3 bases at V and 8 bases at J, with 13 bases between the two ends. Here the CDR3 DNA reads TGTGCCAGCTCACCGGCAGGGCAAGACGGCTACACCTTC. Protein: CASSPAGQDGYTF. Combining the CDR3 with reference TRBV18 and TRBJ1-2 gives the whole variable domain NAGVMQNPRHLVRRRGQEARLRCSPMKGHSHVYWYRQLPEEGLKFMVYLQKENIIDESGMPKERFSAEFPKEGPSILRIQQVVRGDSAAYFCASSPAGQDGYTFGSGTRLTVV.

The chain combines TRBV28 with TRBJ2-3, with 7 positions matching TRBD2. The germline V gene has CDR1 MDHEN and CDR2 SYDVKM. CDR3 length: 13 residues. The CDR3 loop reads CALREPSTDTQYF. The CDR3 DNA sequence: TGTGCTCTGCGGGAGCCGAGCACAGATACGCAGTATTTT. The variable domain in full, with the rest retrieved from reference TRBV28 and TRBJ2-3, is DVKVTQSSRYLVKRTGEKVFLECVQDMDHENMFWYRQDPGLGLRLIYFSYDVKMKEKGDIPEGYSVSREKKERFSLILESASTNQTSMYLCALREPSTDTQYFGPGTRLTVL.

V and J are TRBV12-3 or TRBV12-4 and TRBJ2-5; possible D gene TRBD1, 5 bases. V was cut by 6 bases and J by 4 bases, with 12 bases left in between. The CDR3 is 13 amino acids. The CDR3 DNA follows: TGTGCCAGCAGCAAGACAGCCGTAGAGACCCAGTACTTC. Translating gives CASSKTAVETQYF.

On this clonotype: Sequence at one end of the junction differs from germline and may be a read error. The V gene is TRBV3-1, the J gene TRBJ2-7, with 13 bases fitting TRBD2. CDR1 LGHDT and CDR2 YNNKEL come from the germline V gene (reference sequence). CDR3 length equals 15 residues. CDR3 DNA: TGTTCCAGCAGCCTACTAGCGGGAGGGGCCCACGAGCAGTACTTC. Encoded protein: CSSSLLAGGAHEQYF.

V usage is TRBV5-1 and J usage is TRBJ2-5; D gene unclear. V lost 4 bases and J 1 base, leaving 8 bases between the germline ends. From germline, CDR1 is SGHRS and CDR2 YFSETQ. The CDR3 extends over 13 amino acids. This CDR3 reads CASSAYRQETQYF. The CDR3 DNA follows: TGCGCCAGCAGCGCCTACCGCCAAGAGACCCAGTACTTC.

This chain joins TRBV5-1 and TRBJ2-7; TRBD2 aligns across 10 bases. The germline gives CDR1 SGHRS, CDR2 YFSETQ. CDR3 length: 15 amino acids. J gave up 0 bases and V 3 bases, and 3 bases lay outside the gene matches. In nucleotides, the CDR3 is TGCGCCAGCAGCTCACTAGCGGGGAACTCCTACGAGCAGTACTTC. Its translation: CASSSLAGNSYEQYF.

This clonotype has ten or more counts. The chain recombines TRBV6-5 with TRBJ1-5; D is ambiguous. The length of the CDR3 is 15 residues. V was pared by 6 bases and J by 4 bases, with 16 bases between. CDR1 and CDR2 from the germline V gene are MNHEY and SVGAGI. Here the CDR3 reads CASSPTLSMNQPQHF. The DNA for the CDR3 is TGTGCCAGCAGCCCGACCCTTTCAATGAATCAGCCCCAGCATTTT.

The CDR3 DNA is TGCAGTGCTAGTTCTAGCGGGAGGTGCGATGAGCAGTTCTTC. Protein product: CSASSSGRCDEQFF. V and J are TRBV20-1 and TRBJ2-1; 11 nucleotides agree with TRBD2. Germline CDR1 is DFQATT and CDR2 is SNEGSKA (reference sequence). J was trimmed by 8 bases and V by 3 bases; bases with no gene match: 6. The CDR3 is 14 amino acids.

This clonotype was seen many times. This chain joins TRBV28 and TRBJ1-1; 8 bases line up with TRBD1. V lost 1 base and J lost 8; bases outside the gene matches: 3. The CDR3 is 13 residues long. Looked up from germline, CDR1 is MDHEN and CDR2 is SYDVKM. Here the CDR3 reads CASSLSGGSEAFF. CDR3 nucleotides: TGTGCCAGCAGTTTATCAGGGGGCTCCGAAGCTTTCTTT. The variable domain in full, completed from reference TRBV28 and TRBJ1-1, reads DVKVTQSSRYLVKRTGEKVFLECVQDMDHENMFWYRQDPGLGLRLIYFSYDVKMKEKGDIPEGYSVSREKKERFSLILESASTNQTSMYLCASSLSGGSEAFFGQGTRLTVV.

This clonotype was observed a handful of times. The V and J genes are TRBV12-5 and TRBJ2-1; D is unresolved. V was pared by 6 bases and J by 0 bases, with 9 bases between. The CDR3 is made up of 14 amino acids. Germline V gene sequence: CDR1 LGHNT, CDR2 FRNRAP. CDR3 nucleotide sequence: TGTGCTAGTGGGATGGGCGGCTCCTACAATGAGCAGTTCTTC. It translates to CASGMGGSYNEQFF.

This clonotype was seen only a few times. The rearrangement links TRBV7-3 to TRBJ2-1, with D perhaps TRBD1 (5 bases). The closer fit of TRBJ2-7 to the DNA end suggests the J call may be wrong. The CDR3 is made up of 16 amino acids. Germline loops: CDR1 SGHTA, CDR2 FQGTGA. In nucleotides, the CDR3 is TGTGCCAGCAGTTACACAGGTGGTGGCCCCTACAATGAGCAGTACTTC. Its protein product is CASSYTGGGPYNEQYF.

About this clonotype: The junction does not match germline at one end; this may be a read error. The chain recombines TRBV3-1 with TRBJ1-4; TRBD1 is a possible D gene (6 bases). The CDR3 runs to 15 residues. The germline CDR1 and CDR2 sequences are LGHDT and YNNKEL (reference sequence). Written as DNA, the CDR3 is TGTGCCAGCAGCCAAGGGGACACCGGGGATGAAAAACGGTTTTTT. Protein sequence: CASSQGDTGDEKRFF. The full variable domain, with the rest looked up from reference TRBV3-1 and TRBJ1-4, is DTAVSQTPKYLVTQMGNDKSIKCEQNLGHDTMYWYKQDSKKFLKIMFSYNNKELIINETVPNRFSPKSPDKAHLNLHINSLELGDSAVYFCASSQGDTGDEKRFFGSGTQLSVL.

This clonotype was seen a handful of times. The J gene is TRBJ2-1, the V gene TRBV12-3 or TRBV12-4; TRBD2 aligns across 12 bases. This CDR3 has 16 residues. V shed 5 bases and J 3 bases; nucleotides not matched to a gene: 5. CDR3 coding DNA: TGTGCCAGCAGTGACCCTAGCGGGAGGGGCTACAATGAGCAGTTCTTC. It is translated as CASSDPSGRGYNEQFF.

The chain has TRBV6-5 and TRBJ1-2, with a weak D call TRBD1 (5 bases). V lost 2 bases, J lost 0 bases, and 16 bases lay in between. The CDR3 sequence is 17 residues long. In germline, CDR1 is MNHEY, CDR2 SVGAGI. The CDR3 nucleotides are TGTGCCAGCAGTTACGTGCTGGGACCGATTTCTAACTATGGCTACACCTTC. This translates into CASSYVLGPISNYGYTF.

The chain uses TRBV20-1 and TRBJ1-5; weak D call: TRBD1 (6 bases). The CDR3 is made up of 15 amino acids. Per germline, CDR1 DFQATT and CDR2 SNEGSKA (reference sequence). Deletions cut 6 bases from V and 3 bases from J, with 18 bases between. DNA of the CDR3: TGCAGTGCCACAAGGGGGTCTGCTAACAATCAGCCCCAGCATTTT. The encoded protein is CSATRGSANNQPQHF.

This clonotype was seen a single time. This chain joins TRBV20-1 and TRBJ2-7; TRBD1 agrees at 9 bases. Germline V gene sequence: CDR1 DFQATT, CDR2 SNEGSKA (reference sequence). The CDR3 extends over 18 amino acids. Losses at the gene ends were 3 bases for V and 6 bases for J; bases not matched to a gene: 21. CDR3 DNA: TGCAGTGCTAGTCTGGGCAGCCACCTCGGGACAGGGCGCGCCGAGCAGTACTTC. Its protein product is CSASLGSHLGTGRAEQYF.